This T cell receptor (beta chain) was identified in a study of persistence of HIV-infected CD4 T cells. The stimulus was lysate of CMV-infected fibroblasts, around 10 ug/mL. Sorting selected CD4+ T cells upregulating both CD40 ligand and CD69. Inclusion required CMV-positive serology and CD4+ counts above 400 cells/uL. PBMCs were depleted of CD8+ T cells before stimulation. For around 17 hours, CD8-depleted PBMCs received anti-CD28/CD49d costimulation, a CD40-blocking antibody and enfuvirtide. This was the immunoSEQ version 4 assay in survey mode. Here immunoSEQ multiplex PCR was the method, and the copy in TCRdb shows in-frame clones only, minus some. The sample includes some 20,000 clones, about 65% of them seen just once. To note about this clone: Antigen: not known.

V was shortened by 4 bases and J by 7 bases, with 14 bases between the two germline ends. The germline V gene has CDR1 SNHLY and CDR2 FYNNEI. The CDR3 is 13 residues long. The sequencing here drew on CD4+ T cells sorted from PBMCs after approximately 20-hour stimulation, taken from a patient who received antiretroviral therapy. The gene calls are TRBV2 and TRBJ2-7; D remains ambiguous. The source is an adult woman with HIV who was CMV-seropositive. Here the CDR3 reads CASSVSPLVEQYF. CDR3 in DNA: TGTGCCAGCAGTGTATCACCACTCGTGGAGCAGTACTTC. Drawing the rest from reference TRBV2 and TRBJ2-7, the complete variable domain is EPEVTQTPSHQVTQMGQEVILRCVPISNHLYFYWYRQILGQKVEFLVSFYNNEISEKSEIFDDQFSVERPDGSNFTLKIRSTKLEDSAMYFCASSVSPLVEQYFGPGTRLTVT.